This TCR beta chain is from a study of T-cell memory formation after mild COVID-19. At the level of the study: Clusters were largely donor specific.

Comment on this clonotype: Its specificity is not known.

TCRdb passed the 5' RACE reads through MiXCR, listing each CDR3 protein once. The data contain about 240,000 distinct CDR3 sequences, approximately 9% of them singletons. Findings of the study overall: Clones shrinking between day 15 and 85 showed a balanced CD4/CD8 split, and those that grew later tilted toward CD4+. Some SARS-CoV-2-responding clones were already detected in memory before infection. Proof of SARS-CoV-2 specificity was absent for the second-wave clones that crested on day 37.

V lost 8 bases, J lost 2 bases, and 17 bases lay in between. The CDR3 consists of 15 residues. CDR1 and CDR2 (germline): LGHDT, YNNKEL (reference sequence). Sequencing input: PBMCs or a T cell subset sorted from them (not recorded which). The V gene is TRBV3-1, the J gene TRBJ2-3, with D possibly being TRBD2 (6 bases). The sequence was collected from a man in his late teens or twenties who had mild COVID-19 (a few samples of this study predate the infection). Cell type and time point are not known. The CDR3 DNA reads as TGTGCCAGCCCACGAGGGCGGGATGACACAGATACGCAGTATTTT. It specifies CASPRGRDDTDTQYF.